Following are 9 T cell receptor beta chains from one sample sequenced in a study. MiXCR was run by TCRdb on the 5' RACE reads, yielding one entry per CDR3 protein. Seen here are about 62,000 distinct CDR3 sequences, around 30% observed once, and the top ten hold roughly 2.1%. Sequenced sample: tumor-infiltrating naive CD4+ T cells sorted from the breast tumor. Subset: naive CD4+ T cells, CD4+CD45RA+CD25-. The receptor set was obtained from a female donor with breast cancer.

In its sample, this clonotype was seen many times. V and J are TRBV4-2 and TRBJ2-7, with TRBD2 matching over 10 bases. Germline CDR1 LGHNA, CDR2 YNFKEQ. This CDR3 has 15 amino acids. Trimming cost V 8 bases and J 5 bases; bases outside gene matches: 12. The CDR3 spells CASRPGTSGTDEQYF. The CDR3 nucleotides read TGTGCCAGCCGACCGGGAACTAGCGGGACGGACGAGCAGTACTTC.

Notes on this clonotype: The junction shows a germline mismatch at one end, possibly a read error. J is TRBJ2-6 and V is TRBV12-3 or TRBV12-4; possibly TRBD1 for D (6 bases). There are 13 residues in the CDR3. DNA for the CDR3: TGTGCCAGCGGGGCAGGGGAGTGGGGAACTGAAGCTTTC. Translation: CASGAGEWGTEAF.

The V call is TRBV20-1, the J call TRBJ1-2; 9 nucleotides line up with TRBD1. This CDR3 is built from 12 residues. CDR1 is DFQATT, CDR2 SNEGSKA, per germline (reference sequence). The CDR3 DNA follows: TGCAGGACAGGGGGAAATAACTATGGCTACACCTTC. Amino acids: CRTGGNNYGYTF.

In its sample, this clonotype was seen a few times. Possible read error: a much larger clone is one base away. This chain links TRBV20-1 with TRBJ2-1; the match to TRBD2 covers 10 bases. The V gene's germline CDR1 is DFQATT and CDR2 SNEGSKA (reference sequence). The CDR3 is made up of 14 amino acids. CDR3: CGARDSGRINEQFF. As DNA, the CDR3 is TGCGGTGCTAGAGATAGCGGGAGGATCAATGAGCAGTTCTTC.

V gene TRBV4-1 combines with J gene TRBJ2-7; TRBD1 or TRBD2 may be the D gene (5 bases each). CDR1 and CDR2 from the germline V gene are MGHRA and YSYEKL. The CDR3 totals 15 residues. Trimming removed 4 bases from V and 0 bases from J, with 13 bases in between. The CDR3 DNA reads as TGCGCCAGCAGCCGGAACACCGGGACCTCCTACGAGCAGTACTTC. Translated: CASSRNTGTSYEQYF.

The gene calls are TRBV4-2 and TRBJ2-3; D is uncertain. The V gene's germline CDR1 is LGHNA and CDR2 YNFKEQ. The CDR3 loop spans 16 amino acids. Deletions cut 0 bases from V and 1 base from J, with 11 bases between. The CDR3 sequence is CASSQEGKPRTDTQYF. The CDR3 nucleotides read TGTGCCAGCAGCCAAGAGGGGAAACCCCGCACAGATACGCAGTATTTT.

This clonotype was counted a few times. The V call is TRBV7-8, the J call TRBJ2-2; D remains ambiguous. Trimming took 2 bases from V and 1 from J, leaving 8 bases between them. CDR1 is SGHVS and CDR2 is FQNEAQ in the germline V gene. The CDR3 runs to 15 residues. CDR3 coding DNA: TGTGCCAGCAGCTTATCCCGACAGAACACCGGGGAGCTGTTTTTT. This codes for CASSLSRQNTGELFF.

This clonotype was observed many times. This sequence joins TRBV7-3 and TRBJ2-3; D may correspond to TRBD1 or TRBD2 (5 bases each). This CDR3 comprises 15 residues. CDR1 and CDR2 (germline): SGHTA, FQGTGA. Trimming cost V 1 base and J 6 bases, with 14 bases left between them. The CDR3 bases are TGTGCCAGCAGCTTAAACGGTGGCAGGGACGATACGCAGTATTTT. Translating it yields CASSLNGGRDDTQYF.

CDR3 sequence reads: CASSSLAGVGNEQFF. In DNA, the CDR3 is TGTGCCAGCAGCTCTCTAGCGGGAGTGGGCAATGAGCAGTTCTTC. This chain uses TRBV7-3 with TRBJ2-1; 10 nucleotides agree with TRBD2. CDR3 length equals 15 residues. Germline lookup yields CDR1 SGHTA and CDR2 FQGTGA. The junction had 6 bases not matched to a gene; V was cut back by 4 bases and J by 6 bases.